This T cell receptor (beta chain) comes out of a study of neurological immune-mediated disorders (dated by TCRdb to the late 2010s). The study in broad terms: Among the 34 multiple sclerosis patients, relapsing-remitting MS accounted for some 30 and secondary progressive MS accounted for 3. Peripheral blood TCR-beta repertoires from HTLV-I-associated myelopathy (HAM/TSP) patients, multiple sclerosis patients and healthy controls were compared by UMI-based sequencing. The 85 to 110 TCR-beta libraries included longitudinal samples, technical triplicates and paired sorted CD4+ and CD8+ T-cell subsets alongside PBMC samples. The cohort comprised 68 subjects: around 15 HAM/TSP patients, 34 multiple sclerosis patients and 20 healthy controls. What the study reported, not specific to this receptor: TCR clonal expansion was highest in HAM/TSP patients and lowest in MS patients, with MS patients falling below even healthy controls. The MS cluster showed no association with clinical or MRI features, and the authors stated that larger cohorts are needed. Across subjects, expanded clones never shared an identical CDR3 amino acid sequence, which suggests that the TCR-beta repertoires in every group were private. In a phylogenetic analysis, the repertoires of 18 out of 34 MS patients fell into a single cluster of related CDR3 sequences, pointing to a possible signature at the repertoire level.

This clonotype was recorded many times. It has no known antigen specificity. Per-base quality was not reported, and no clone a single base away is much larger than it. For the unsorted PBMC libraries, 2 million PBMCs were stored in RNAlater at -80 degrees C until RNA extraction and were used to generate the libraries. The multiple sclerosis patients were enrolled in a US clinical protocol that used magnetic resonance imaging to evaluate disease progression. Peripheral blood was subjected to Ficoll-Hypaque density gradient centrifugation to isolate PBMCs, which were then cryopreserved in liquid nitrogen. The CDR3 runs 13 amino acids, cysteine and phenylalanine included. The entry retains the CDR3 DNA only, 39 bases that are in frame from base 1. CDR1 SNHLY and CDR2 FYNNEI are derived from the germline V gene. Trimming removed 1 base from V and 7 bases from J, leaving 11 bases between the germline ends.

cDNA was synthesized by template-switch 5'RACE using a primer carrying a 10-nucleotide random unique molecular identifier by which each TCR transcript was tagged. Every sequencing run covered 15-18 subjects and yielded more than 170 million TCR-beta sequences. The RNeasy kit was used to extract total RNA. Using the KAPA Real-time Library Amplification kit, TCR-beta VDJ regions were amplified with primers for the TCR constant region and the 5'RACE anchor. Sample indexes and Illumina adaptors were added in a first PCR, after which library yield was increased in a second PCR. After Ampure bead purification, the roughly 650 bp TCR product was size-selected on a 2% E-gel SizeSelection system. Before pooling, library quality was assessed on a Bioanalyzer, concentration was determined with Qubit, and library quantification was performed with the Kapa Library Quantification kit. Libraries were sequenced paired-end 2 x 150 bp on an Illumina HiSeq 2500. To increase sequence diversity, roughly 23-30% phiX was spiked into each library pool. The original pipeline was this. The UMI-based MiGEC pipeline processed quality-filtered reads and removed over 75% of raw TCR sequences during error correction. VDJ genes were aligned to IMGT germline references, and clonotypes were defined by unique CDR3 amino acid sequence plus V-J genes. VDJtools evaluated clonal expansion, Shannon diversity and CDR3 relatedness (CalcPairwiseDistances, ClusterSamples); CLCbio workbench built phylogenetic trees. Expanded clones were defined as having at least 8 unique UMIs, based on coefficient-of-variation modelling across technical triplicates. The raw public data were reprocessed by TCRdb itself: fastp quality trimming at Q25, MiXCR clonotype calling, in-frame beta chains only. Rows matching on CDR3 protein sequence are summarized as one entry with the most common DNA and genes. V and J calls and clone size were set by TCRdb, not the authors. Here the sample has 60,000 to 70,000 distinct CDR3 sequences; approximately 5.1% occur a single time. About 5% of the sample is held by the ten biggest clonotypes.

This receptor chain uses TRBV2 and TRBJ2-7; the D gene is possibly TRBD2, with 5 bases matching. This TCR was sampled from a human donor with multiple sclerosis. The donor label of this sample is uncertain. Sample: PBMCs. The nucleotide sequence is TGTGCCAGCAGTGAAGTCCCGACGGGGGAGCAGTACTTC. Its protein product is CASSEVPTGEQYF.